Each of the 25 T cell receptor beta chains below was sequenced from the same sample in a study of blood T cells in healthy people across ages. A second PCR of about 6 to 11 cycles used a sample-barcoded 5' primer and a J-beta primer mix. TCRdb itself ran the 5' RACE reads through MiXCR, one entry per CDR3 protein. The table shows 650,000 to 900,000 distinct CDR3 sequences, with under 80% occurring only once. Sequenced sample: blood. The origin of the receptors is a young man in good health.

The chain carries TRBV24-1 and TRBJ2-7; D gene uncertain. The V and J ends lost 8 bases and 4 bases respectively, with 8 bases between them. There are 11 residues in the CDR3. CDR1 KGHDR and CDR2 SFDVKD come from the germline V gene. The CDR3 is CATMDGYEQYF. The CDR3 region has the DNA TGTGCCACCATGGACGGATACGAGCAGTACTTC.

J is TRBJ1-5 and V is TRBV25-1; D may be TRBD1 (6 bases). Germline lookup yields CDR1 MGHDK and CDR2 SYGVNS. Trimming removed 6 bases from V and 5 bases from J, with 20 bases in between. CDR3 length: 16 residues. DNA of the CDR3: TGTGCCAGCAGCGAAAGGGCCCGGGACATTTATCAGCCCCAGCATTTT. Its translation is CASSERARDIYQPQHF.

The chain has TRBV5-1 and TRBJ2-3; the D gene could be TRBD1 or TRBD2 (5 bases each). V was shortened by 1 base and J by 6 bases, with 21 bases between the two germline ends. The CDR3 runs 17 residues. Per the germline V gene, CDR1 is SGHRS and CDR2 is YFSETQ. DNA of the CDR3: TGCGCCAGCAGCTTGAACACCGGGACCGGGGACGGGGATACGCAGTATTTT. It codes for CASSLNTGTGDGDTQYF.

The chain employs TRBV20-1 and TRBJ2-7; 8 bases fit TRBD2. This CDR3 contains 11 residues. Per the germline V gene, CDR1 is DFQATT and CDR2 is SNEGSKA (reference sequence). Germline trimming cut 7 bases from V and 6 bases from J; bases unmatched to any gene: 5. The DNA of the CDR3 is TGCAGTGTCCCGCTAGCGGGCGAGCAGTACTTC. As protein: CSVPLAGEQYF.

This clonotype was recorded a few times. As DNA, the CDR3 is TGTGCCAGCAGCTTAGCGAGCCGAGATACGCAGTATTTT. Its translation is CASSLASRDTQYF. The chain is built from TRBV7-2 and TRBJ2-3; D is unclear. V gave up 0 bases and J gave up 5 bases, with 6 bases separating them. This CDR3 comprises 13 residues. Germline lookup yields CDR1 SGHTA and CDR2 FQGNSA. Drawing the rest from reference TRBV7-2 and TRBJ2-3, the complete variable domain is GAGVSQSPSNKVTEKGKDVELRCDPISGHTALYWYRQSLGQGLEFLIYFQGNSAPDKSGLPSDRFSAERTGGSVSTLTIQRTQQEDSAVYLCASSLASRDTQYFGPGTRLTVL.

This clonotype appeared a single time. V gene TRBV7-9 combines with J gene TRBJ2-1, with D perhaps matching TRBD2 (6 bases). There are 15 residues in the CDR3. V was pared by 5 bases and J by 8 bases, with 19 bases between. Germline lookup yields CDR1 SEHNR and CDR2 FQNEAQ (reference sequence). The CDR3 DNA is TGTGCCAGCAGCCCCCGGGACTGGGGGGTGGATGAGCAGTTCTTC. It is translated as CASSPRDWGVDEQFF.

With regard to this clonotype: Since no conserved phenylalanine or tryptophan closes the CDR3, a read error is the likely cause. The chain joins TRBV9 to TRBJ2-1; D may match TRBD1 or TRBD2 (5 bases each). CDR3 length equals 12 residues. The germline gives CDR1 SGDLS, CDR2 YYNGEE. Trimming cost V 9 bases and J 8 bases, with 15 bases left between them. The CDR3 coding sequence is TGTGCCACCTCCGGGGACGGGGATGAGCAGTTCGTC. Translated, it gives CATSGDGDEQFV.

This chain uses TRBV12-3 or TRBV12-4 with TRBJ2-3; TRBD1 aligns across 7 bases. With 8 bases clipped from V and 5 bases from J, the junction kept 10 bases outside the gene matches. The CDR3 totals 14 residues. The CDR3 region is CASHHRGPGDTQYF. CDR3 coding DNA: TGTGCCAGCCATCACAGGGGCCCGGGAGATACGCAGTATTTT.

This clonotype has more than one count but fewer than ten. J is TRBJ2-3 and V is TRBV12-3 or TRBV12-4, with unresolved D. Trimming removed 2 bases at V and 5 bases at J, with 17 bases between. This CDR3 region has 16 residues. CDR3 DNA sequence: TGTGCCAGCAGTTTAACTCCCGGAGTCCGCAAAGATACGCAGTATTTT. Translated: CASSLTPGVRKDTQYF.

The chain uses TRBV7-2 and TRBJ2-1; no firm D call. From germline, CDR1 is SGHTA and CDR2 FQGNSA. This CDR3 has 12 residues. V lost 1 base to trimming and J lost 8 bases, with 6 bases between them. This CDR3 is CASSLVAYEQFF. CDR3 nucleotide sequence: TGTGCCAGCAGCTTAGTAGCCTATGAGCAGTTCTTC.

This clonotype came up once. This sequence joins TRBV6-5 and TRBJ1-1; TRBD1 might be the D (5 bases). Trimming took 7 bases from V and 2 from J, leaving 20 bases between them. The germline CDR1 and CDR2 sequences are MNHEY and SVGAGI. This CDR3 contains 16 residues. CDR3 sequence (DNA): TGTGCCAGCAAATATAGCCTACAAGGGGCTAACACTGAAGCTTTCTTT. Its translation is CASKYSLQGANTEAFF.

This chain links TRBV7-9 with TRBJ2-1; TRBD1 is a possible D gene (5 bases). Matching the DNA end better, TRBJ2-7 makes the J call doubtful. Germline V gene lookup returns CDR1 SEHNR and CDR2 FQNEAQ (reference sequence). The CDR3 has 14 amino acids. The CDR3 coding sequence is TGTGCCAGCAGCTTTAACCCAGGGAACTACGAGCAGTACTTC. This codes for CASSFNPGNYEQYF.

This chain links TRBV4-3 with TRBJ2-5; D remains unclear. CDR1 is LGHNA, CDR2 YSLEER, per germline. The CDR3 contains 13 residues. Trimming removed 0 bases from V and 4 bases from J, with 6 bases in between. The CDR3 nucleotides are TGCGCCAGCAGCCAAGAGTTCGCAGAGACCCAGTACTTC. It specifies CASSQEFAETQYF.

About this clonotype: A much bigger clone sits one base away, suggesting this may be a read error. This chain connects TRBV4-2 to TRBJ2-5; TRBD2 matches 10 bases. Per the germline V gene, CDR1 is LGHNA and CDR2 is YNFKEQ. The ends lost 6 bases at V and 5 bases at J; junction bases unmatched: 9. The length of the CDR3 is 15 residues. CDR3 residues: CASRDCSGGTETQYF. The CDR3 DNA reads TGTGCCAGCAGGGACTGTAGCGGGGGGACGGAGACCCAGTACTTC.

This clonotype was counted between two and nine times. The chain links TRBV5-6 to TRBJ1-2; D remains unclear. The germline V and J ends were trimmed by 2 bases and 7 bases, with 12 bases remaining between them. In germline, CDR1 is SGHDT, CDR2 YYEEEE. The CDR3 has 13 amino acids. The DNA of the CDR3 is TGTGCCAGCAGCTTCGAACGGGCAAGTGGCTACACCTTC. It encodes CASSFERASGYTF.

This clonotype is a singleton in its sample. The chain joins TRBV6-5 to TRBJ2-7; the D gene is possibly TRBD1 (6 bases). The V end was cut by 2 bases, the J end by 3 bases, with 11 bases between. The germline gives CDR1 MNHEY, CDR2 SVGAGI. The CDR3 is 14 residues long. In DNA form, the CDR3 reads TGTGCCAGCAGTTACACAGGGAGCAACTACGAGCAGTACTTC. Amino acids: CASSYTGSNYEQYF.

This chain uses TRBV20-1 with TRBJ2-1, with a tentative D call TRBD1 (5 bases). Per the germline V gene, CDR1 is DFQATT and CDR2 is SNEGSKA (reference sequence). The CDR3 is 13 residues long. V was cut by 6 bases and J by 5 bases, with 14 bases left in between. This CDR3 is CSASQGSDNEQFF. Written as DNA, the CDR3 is TGCAGTGCAAGTCAGGGTTCCGACAATGAGCAGTTCTTC.

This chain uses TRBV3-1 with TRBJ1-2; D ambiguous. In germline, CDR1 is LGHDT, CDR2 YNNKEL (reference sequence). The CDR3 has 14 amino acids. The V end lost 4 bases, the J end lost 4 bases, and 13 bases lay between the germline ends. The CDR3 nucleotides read TGTGCCAGCAGCCCTTACGCAAAGGGCTATGGCTACACCTTC. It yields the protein CASSPYAKGYGYTF.

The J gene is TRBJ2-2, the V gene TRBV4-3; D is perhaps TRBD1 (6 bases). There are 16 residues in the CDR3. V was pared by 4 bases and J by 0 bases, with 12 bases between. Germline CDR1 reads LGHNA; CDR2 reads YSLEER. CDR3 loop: CASSPRQDPNTGELFF. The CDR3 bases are TGCGCCAGCAGCCCTCGACAGGACCCGAACACCGGGGAGCTGTTTTTT.

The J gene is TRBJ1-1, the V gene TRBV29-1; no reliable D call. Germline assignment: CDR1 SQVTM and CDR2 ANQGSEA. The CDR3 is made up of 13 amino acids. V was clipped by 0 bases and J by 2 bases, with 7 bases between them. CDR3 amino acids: CSVEDGANTEAFF. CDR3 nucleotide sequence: TGCAGCGTTGAAGACGGCGCAAACACTGAAGCTTTCTTT.

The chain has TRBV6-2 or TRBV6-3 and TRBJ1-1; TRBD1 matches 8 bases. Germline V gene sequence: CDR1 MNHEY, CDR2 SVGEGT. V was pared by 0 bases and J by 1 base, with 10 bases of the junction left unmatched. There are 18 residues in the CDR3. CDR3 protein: CASSYSGTGPNPNTEAFF. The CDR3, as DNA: TGTGCCAGCAGTTACTCCGGGACAGGTCCTAATCCGAACACTGAAGCTTTCTTT.

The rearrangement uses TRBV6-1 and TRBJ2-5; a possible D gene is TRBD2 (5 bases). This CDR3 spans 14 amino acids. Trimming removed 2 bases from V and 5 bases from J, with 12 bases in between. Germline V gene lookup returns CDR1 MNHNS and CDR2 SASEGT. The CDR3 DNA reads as TGTGCCAGCAGTGAATTGAGGGTGCGGGAGACCCAGTACTTC. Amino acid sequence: CASSELRVRETQYF.

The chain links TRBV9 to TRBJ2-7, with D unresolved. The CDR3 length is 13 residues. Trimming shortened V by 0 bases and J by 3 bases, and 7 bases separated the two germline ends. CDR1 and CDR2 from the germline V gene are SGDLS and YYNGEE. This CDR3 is CASSVEDRYEQYF. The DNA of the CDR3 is TGTGCCAGCAGCGTAGAGGACCGCTACGAGCAGTACTTC.

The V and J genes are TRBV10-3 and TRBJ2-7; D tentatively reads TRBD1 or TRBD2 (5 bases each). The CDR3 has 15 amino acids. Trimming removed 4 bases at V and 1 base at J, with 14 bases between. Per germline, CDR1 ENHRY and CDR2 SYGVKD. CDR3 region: CAISGDRPRSYEQYF. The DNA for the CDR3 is TGTGCCATCAGTGGGGACCGACCCCGTTCCTACGAGCAGTACTTC.

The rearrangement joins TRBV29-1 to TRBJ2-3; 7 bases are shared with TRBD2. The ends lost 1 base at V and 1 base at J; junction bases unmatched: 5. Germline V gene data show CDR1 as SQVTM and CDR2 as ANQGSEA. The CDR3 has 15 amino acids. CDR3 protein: CSVEGGGYRTDTQYF. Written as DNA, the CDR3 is TGCAGCGTTGAAGGGGGAGGGTATCGCACAGATACGCAGTATTTT.